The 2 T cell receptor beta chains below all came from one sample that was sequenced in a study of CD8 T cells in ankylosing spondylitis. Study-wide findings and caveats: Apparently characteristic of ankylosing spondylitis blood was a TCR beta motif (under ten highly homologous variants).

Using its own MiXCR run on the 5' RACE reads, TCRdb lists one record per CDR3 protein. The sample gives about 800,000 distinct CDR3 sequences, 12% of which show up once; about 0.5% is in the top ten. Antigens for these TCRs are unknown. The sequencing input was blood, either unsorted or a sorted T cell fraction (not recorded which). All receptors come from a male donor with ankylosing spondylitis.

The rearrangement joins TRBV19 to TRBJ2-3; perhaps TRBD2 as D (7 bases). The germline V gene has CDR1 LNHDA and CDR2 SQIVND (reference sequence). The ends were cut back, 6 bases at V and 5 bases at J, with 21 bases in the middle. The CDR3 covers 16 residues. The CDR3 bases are TGTGCCAGTAGGCTCTCAGGGGCGGGAGATAGAGATACGCAGTATTTT. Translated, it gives CASRLSGAGDRDTQYF.

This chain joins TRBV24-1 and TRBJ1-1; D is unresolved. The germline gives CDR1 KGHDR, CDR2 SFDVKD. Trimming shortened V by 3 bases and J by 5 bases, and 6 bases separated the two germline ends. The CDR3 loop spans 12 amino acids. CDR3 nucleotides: TGTGCCACCAGTGATCCTGGGACTGAAGCTTTCTTT. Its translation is CATSDPGTEAFF.